A single sample is the source of the 14 T cell receptor beta chains below, sequenced in a study of regulatory T cells in long-lasting Graves disease. Arm-PCR with iRepertoire HTBI primers amplified the CDR3 regions for these TCR beta libraries. One entry per CDR3 protein results from TCRdb running MiXCR on the multiplex PCR reads. This repertoire shows a few hundred thousand distinct CDR3 sequences, 23% found once; its top ten account for about 26%. Time point of the sample: persistent/refractory GD, antithyroid drugs over 5 years with positive TRAb. The TCR library used RNA extracted from PBMCs. The sequenced sample was peripheral blood mononuclear cells (PBMCs), obtained when the disease was refractory, from a patient treated with antithyroid drugs. Receptors were obtained from a female donor with Graves disease.

This clonotype was seen a few times. For the CDR3, the DNA is TGTGCCAGCAGCCGCTCCCGGTCAGGCATCGATGAAAAACTGTTTTTT. Its translation: CASSRSRSGIDEKLFF. The chain employs TRBV7-9 and TRBJ1-4; no clear D. V was pared by 5 bases and J by 6 bases, with 19 bases between. The CDR3 is 16 residues long. Germline lookup yields CDR1 SEHNR and CDR2 FQNEAQ (reference sequence). Drawing the rest from reference TRBV7-9 and TRBJ1-4, the complete variable domain is DTGVSQNPRHKITKRGQNVTFRCDPISEHNRLYWYRQTLGQGPEFLTYFQNEAQLEKSRLLSDRFSAERPKGSFSTLEIQRTEQGDSAMYLCASSRSRSGIDEKLFFGSGTQLSVL.

Turning to this clonotype: Just one base apart from a much larger clone, this may be a read error. The chain has TRBV6-1 and TRBJ2-5, with D possibly matching TRBD2 (6 bases). Germline lookup yields CDR1 MNHNS and CDR2 SASEGT. Trimming pared 7 bases from V and 2 bases from J, leaving 14 bases between. The CDR3 is 14 amino acids. CDR3 DNA: TGTGCCAGCATGCGGGGCAGGGAACAAGAGACCCAGTACTTC. Its translation: CASMRGREQETQYF.

V is TRBV7-2 and J is TRBJ2-7; no clear D gene. Trimming took off 4 bases at V and 2 bases at J, with 12 bases between the two ends. Per the germline V gene, CDR1 is SGHTA and CDR2 is FQGNSA. The CDR3 totals 14 residues. CDR3 nucleotides: TGTGCCAGCAGCTCCTACCTGCGCGCCTACGAGCAGTACTTC. Protein product: CASSSYLRAYEQYF.

On this clonotype: An end of the junction differs from the germline gene, which may be a read error. The chain combines TRBV20-1 with TRBJ2-7; 7 bases map to TRBD1. The CDR3 totals 14 residues. Germline CDR1 is DFQATT and CDR2 is SNEGSKA (reference sequence). The CDR3 DNA sequence: TGCAGTGCTAGAGGCCGGACAGGCTCCTACGAACAGTACTTC. It specifies CSARGRTGSYEQYF.

In this sample, this clonotype turned up a few times. The rearrangement links TRBV27 to TRBJ1-4; D ambiguous. The length of the CDR3 is 15 residues. Germline V gene sequence: CDR1 MNHEY, CDR2 SMNVEV (reference sequence). The germline V and J ends were trimmed by 7 bases and 11 bases, with 23 bases remaining between them. Here the CDR3 reads CASTPRLLNELKLFF. The CDR3 nucleotides read TGTGCCAGCACTCCAAGACTGCTTAATGAATTGAAACTGTTTTTT.

The chain is built from TRBV5-6 and TRBJ2-7, with D possibly being TRBD1 (5 bases). Germline CDR1 SGHDT, CDR2 YYEEEE. The CDR3 consists of 13 residues. Deletions cut 7 bases from V and 0 bases from J, with 11 bases between. The CDR3 spells CASYQGASYEQYF. Here the CDR3 DNA reads TGTGCCAGCTACCAAGGGGCCTCCTACGAGCAGTACTTC.

On this clonotype: It may be a read error: a sequence one base away is much more abundant. V and J are TRBV11-2 and TRBJ2-5; 8 bases are shared with TRBD1. The V segment lost 4 bases and the J segment 4 bases; nucleotides outside the gene matches: 17. The CDR3 is made up of 18 amino acids. CDR1 is SGHAT, CDR2 FQNNGV, per germline. The CDR3 loop reads CASSSKPFWTGYRETQYF. The CDR3 region has the DNA TGTGCCAGCAGCTCCAAACCCTTTTGGACAGGGTATCGAGAGACCCAGTACTTC.

J is TRBJ2-2 and V is TRBV12-3 or TRBV12-4; 8 nucleotides line up with TRBD2. The V gene end was trimmed by 5 bases and the J gene end by 8 bases; junction bases not matched to a gene: 19. The length of the CDR3 is 18 residues. The DNA for the CDR3 is TGTGCCAGCAGTCCTTTCTCTAGCGGGCTATGGGAGGCGGGGGAGCTGTTTTTT. It codes for CASSPFSSGLWEAGELFF.

The V gene is TRBV29-1, the J gene TRBJ1-2, with a weak D call TRBD1 (5 bases). V shed 0 bases and J shed 4 bases, with 15 bases lying between them. CDR3 length equals 15 residues. Germline V CDR1 and CDR2: SQVTM, ANQGSEA. This CDR3 reads CSVEEGEGPAYGYTF. CDR3 DNA: TGCAGCGTTGAAGAGGGGGAGGGACCCGCCTATGGCTACACCTTC. Drawing the rest from reference TRBV29-1 and TRBJ1-2, the complete variable domain is SAVISQKPSRDICQRGTSLTIQCQVDSQVTMMFWYRQQPGQSLTLIATANQGSEATYESGFVIDKFPISRPNLTFSTLTVSNMSPEDSSIYLCSVEEGEGPAYGYTFGSGTRLTVV.

This clonotype was seen more than once but under ten times. This chain joins TRBV7-9 and TRBJ2-7, with D uncertain. The CDR3 length is 13 residues. Germline CDR1 and CDR2: SEHNR and FQNEAQ (reference sequence). The V and J ends lost 8 bases and 5 bases respectively, with 16 bases between them. This CDR3 reads CASSPRAANEQYF. The CDR3 DNA is TGTGCCAGCTCCCCCCGGGCCGCCAACGAGCAGTACTTC.

This clonotype was seen repeatedly, ten times or more. The V gene is TRBV30, the J gene TRBJ1-1; D not certain. The CDR3 has 12 amino acids. The V gene lost 3 bases and the J gene lost 5 bases, with 10 bases spanning the gap. Per germline, CDR1 GTSNPN and CDR2 SVGIG (reference sequence). Here the CDR3 DNA reads TGTGCCTGGAGGGAGGGATGGACTGAAGCTTTCTTT. Residues: CAWREGWTEAFF. Variable domain in full (rest from reference TRBV30 and TRBJ1-1): SQTIHQWPATLVQPVGSPLSLECTVEGTSNPNLYWYRQAAGRGLQLLFYSVGIGQISSEVPQNLSASRPQDRQFILSSKKLLLSDSGFYLCAWREGWTEAFFGQGTRLTVV.

This clonotype was recorded many times. The chain uses TRBV6-1 and TRBJ2-7; 7 bases fit TRBD1. Germline CDR1 reads MNHNS; CDR2 reads SASEGT. The CDR3 totals 14 residues. The junction had 6 bases not matched to a gene; V was cut back by 5 bases and J by 2 bases. CDR3 loop: CASSRTGPTYEQYF. The CDR3 DNA reads TGTGCCAGCAGTCGGACAGGACCTACCTACGAGCAGTACTTC.

This clonotype has only a few counts. V is TRBV9 and J is TRBJ1-1, with D perhaps TRBD1 (6 bases). CDR1 and CDR2 from the germline V gene are SGDLS and YYNGEE. Trimming shortened V by 2 bases and J by 1 base, and 9 bases separated the two germline ends. The CDR3 sequence is 14 residues long. The CDR3 DNA reads TGTGCCAGCAGCGTGGCGACAGGGAACACTGAAGCTTTCTTT. It specifies CASSVATGNTEAFF.

The chain joins TRBV5-1 to TRBJ1-1; D might be TRBD1 (6 bases). Trimming removed 0 bases at V and 5 bases at J, with 14 bases between. This CDR3 has 15 residues. Germline assignment: CDR1 SGHRS and CDR2 YFSETQ. CDR3 DNA sequence: TGCGCCAGCAGCTTGGAGGACAGAATAAGAACTGAAGCTTTCTTT. The encoded protein is CASSLEDRIRTEAFF.